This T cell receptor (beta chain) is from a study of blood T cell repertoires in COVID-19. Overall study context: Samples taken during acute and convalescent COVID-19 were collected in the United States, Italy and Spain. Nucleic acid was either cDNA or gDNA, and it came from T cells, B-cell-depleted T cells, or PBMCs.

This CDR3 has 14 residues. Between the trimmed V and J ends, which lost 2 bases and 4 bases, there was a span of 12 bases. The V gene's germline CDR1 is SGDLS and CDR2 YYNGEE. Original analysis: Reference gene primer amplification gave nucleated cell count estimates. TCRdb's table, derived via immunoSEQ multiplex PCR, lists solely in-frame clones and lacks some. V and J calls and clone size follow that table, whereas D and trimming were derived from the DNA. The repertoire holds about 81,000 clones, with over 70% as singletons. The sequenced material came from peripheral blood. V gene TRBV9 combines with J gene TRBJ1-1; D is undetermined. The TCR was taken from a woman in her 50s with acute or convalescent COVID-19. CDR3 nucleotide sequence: TGTGCCAGCAGCGTGAATATCCTGAGCACTGAAGCTTTCTTT. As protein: CASSVNILSTEAFF.